This record concerns one T cell receptor (beta chain) sequence. What this receptor recognizes is not known. Nothing much larger sits one base from this clone, and base qualities are not available. The data originate from a study of shared clonotypes between healthy human individuals (dated by TCRdb to 2019 to 2021). With regard to the full study: The cohort included three men and two women between 18 and 49 years of age. For each donor, CD4 naive and CD4 memory were each given three plates, CD8 naive was given two plates, and CD8 memory was given one plate. To increase sequencing depth and limit assay-specific biases, different laboratories used diverse techniques to prepare libraries and sequence TCR repertoires. Leukapheresis yielded between about 0.94 and 9 billion PBMCs per donor. To estimate repertoire size and how much clonotype sharing occurs between individuals, the study deeply sequenced the blood TCR repertoires of 4 to 6 healthy adults. Broader findings and caveats from the paper: Across a few donors, about 4.5% of naive CD4, around 3.5% of naive CD8, about 2.3% of memory CD4, and approximately 0.42% of memory CD8 clonotypes were shared. Because the study included a small number of donors, the genetic and exposure-history diversity represented was limited. Rarefaction of sorted-subset datasets indicated incomplete sequencing despite the large sequencing depth. Pairwise subsampling led to the expectation that sequencing depth would affect the degree of clonotype sharing among donors. Estimated clonotype richness was generally larger for naive than for memory subsets. Sampling was limited to blood, and TCR repertoires in tissue likely differ from TCR repertoires in blood. Clonotypes shared by all four sorted-subset donors showed higher generation probabilities than non-shared clonotypes.

TCR CDR3 regions were amplified from genomic DNA by multiplex PCR using the deep immunoSEQ assay. Genomic DNA extracted from each cell subset was distributed evenly over all wells of several immunoSEQ 96-well plates, and each plate served as one replicate. For sorted subsets, around 200 ng genomic DNA, equal to about 30,000 T cell genomes, was loaded into each replicate PCR. The purified libraries were quantified using a Qubit 3.0 fluorometer, sized with a Bioanalyzer 2100, and then quantified again using the KAPA Library Quantification kit. A separate single-read 150-cycle Illumina NextSeq 550 flow cell was used to sequence each immunoSEQ 96-well plate. In the paper's pipeline: Because only junctional sequences without quality scores were contained in the immunoSEQ output, filtering matching that applied to full-length reads could not be performed. To assign V/J genes and CDR3, sequences were annotated using PyIR, a Python wrapper for IgBLAST v1.9, with IMGT germline references. Reads were filtered out if the reads had weak V/J assignments (E-value above 1e-6), no CDR3, stop codons, out-of-frame junctions, or ambiguous translated residues. V3J clonotypes were defined as sequences sharing an identical inferred V gene, J gene, and CDR3 amino acid sequence. To compute the percentage overlap between repertoires, the number of shared unique clonotypes was divided by the size of the smaller repertoire. Repertoire richness was assessed with RTK rarefaction, the Chao1 estimator, and Recon v2.1 estimates of unobserved clonotypes. For all TCRbeta clonotypes obtained by the gDNA method from a few donors, generation probabilities were computed with OLGA. Imported from immuneACCESS, the table was reduced by TCRdb to in-frame sequences with V and J called. These copies leave out some clones; in studies compared against another copy, an unresolved V gene accounts for under half, and the cause of the remainder is not known. The D gene and trimming were derived from the DNA, and the V and J assignments and clone size from that table. This sample holds nearly 600,000 clones; roughly 95% were observed only once. The top ten constitute about 0.11% of the sample.

CD8 naive samples were CD45RO-negative cells positively selected for CCR7, giving a CD45RA+CCR7+ population that excluded TemRA cells. The donors were healthy, HIV-negative adults who had no recently reported acute infections or vaccinations. Only Caucasian adults living in Nashville, Tennessee, USA were represented among the donors. Blood was obtained by leukapheresis, after which PBMCs were separated by Ficoll-Histopaque density gradient centrifugation and cryopreserved in liquid nitrogen vapor phase. Purity and quantity of every magnetically sorted T cell population were checked by analytical flow cytometry. Genomic DNA was isolated from each sorted fraction and quantified by UV absorbance on a Nanodrop 2000c. Including the terminal cysteine and phenylalanine, the CDR3 comprises 16 residues. The DNA shown is the 48-base CDR3, in frame from base 1. The CDR1 and CDR2 encoded by the germline V gene are MGHRA and YSYEKL. Trimming takes 0 bases from V and 3 bases from J, and the germline ends sit 15 bases apart.

Material: naive CD8+ T cells sorted from blood. The sample's cell subset or site label is to be understood as: CD45RA+CCR7+. The receptor's source is a woman aged 25 to 39 in good health. The chain uses TRBV4-1 and TRBJ2-7; possibly the D gene is TRBD2, per 5 matching bases. The CDR3 protein: CASSQDDGEGLYEQYF. The nucleotide sequence reads as follows: TGCGCCAGCAGCCAAGATGACGGGGAAGGCCTCTACGAGCAGTACTTC.